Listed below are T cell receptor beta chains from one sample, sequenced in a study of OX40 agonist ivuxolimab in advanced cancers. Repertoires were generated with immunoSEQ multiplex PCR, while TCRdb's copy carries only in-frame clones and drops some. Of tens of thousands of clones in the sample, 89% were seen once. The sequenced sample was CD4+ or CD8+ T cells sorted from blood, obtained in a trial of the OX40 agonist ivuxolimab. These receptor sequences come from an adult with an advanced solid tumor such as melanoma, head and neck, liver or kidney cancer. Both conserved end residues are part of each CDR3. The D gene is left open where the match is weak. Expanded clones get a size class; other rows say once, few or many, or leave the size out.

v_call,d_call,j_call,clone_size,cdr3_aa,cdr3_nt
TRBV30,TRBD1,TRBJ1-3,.,CACISGRDRGANTIYF,TGTGCCTGTATTTCGGGCCGGGACAGGGGAGCAAACACCATATATTTT
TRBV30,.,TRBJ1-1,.,CAWRAGRITEAFF,TGTGCCTGGCGGGCAGGGAGGATCACTGAAGCTTTCTTT
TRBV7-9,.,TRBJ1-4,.,CASSLTRTNEKLFF,TGTGCCAGCAGCTTGACTAGGACTAACGAAAAACTGTTTTTT
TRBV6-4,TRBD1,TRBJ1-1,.,CASSATGGADTEAFF,TGTGCCAGCAGTGCCACAGGGGGCGCCGACACTGAAGCTTTCTTT
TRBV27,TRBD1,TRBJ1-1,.,CASRWGDRENTEAFF,TGTGCCAGCCGATGGGGGGACAGGGAGAACACTGAAGCTTTCTTT
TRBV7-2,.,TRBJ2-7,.,CASSRAGDYEQYF,TGTGCCAGCAGCCGCGCTGGCGACTACGAGCAGTACTTC
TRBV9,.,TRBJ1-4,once,CASSVVPGEKLFF,TGTGCCAGCAGCGTAGTCCCGGGTGAAAAACTGTTTTTT
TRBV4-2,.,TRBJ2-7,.,CASSQDARGGSGYEQYF,TGTGCCAGCAGCCAAGATGCTAGGGGAGGATCAGGCTACGAGCAGTACTTC
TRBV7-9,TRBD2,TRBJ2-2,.,CASSTSGGIAGELFF,TGTGCCAGCAGCACTAGCGGGGGTATCGCCGGGGAGCTGTTTTTT
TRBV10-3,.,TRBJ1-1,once,CAISMGRENTEAFF,TGTGCCATCAGTATGGGCAGAGAGAACACTGAAGCTTTCTTT
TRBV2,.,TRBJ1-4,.,CASSLGLEKLFF,TGTGCCAGCAGTTTGGGTTTAGAAAAACTGTTTTTT
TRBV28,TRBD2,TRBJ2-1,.,CASSLQGLSPNNEQFF,TGTGCCAGCAGTTTACAGGGACTATCACCTAACAATGAGCAGTTCTTC
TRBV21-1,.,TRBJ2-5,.,CASSKQSGRPQETQYF,TGTGCCAGCAGCAAACAAAGCGGGAGGCCCCAAGAGACCCAGTACTTC
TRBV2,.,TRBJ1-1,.,CASSARSGAHTEAFF,TGTGCCAGCAGCGCTCGTAGTGGGGCCCACACTGAAGCTTTCTTT
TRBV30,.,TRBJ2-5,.,CAWSVTHQETQYF,TGTGCCTGGAGTGTAACCCACCAAGAGACCCAGTACTTC
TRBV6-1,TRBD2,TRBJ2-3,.,CASSIAGGEVDTQYF,TGTGCCAGCAGTATAGCGGGGGGCGAGGTGGATACGCAGTATTTT
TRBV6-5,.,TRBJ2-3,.,CASSGPTDTQYF,TGTGCCAGCAGTGGGCCTACAGATACGCAGTATTTT
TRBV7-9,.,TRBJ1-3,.,CASSLAGSSGNTIYF,TGTGCCAGCAGCTTAGCAGGGTCCTCTGGAAACACCATATATTTT
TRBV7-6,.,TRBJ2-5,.,CASSLGNQGETQYF,TGTGCCAGCAGCTTGGGGAATCAGGGTGAGACCCAGTACTTC
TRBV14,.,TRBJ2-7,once,CASSQDRGTYEQYF,TGTGCCAGCAGCCAAGATAGGGGTACCTACGAGCAGTACTTC
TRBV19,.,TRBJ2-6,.,CASRPQGYSGANVLTF,TGTGCCAGTAGACCACAGGGTTATTCTGGGGCCAACGTCCTGACTTTC
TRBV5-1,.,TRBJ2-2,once,CASSLTQAGGVANTGELFF,TGCGCCAGCAGCCTCACTCAGGCTGGTGGGGTCGCGAACACCGGGGAGCTGTTTTTT
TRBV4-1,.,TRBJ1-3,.,CASSGTLSGNTIYF,TGCGCCAGCAGCGGGACCCTCTCTGGAAACACCATATATTTT
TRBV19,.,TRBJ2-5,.,CASSSRQHAQETQYF,TGTGCCAGTAGTTCTCGACAGCACGCACAAGAGACCCAGTACTTC
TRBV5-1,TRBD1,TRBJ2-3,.,CASNLRTGDLTDTQYF,TGCGCCAGCAACTTACGGACAGGGGATCTCACAGATACGCAGTATTTT
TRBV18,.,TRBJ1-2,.,CASSSMQGLPYGYTF,TGTGCCAGCTCAAGTATGCAGGGACTTCCCTATGGCTACACCTTC
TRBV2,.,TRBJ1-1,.,CASSEMGRGEAFF,TGTGCCAGCAGTGAAATGGGGAGGGGTGAAGCTTTCTTT
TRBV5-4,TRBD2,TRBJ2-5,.,CASSLTSGGGETQYF,TGTGCCAGCAGCCTTACCTCGGGGGGGGGTGAGACCCAGTACTTC
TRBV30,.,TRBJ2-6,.,CAWSAPGGLSGANVLTF,TGTGCCTGGAGTGCACCCGGGGGCCTCTCTGGGGCCAACGTCCTGACTTTC
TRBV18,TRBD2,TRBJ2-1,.,CASSPRTSGYAGGGGYNEQFF,TGTGCCAGCTCACCACGTACCTCAGGGTACGCGGGAGGGGGGGGCTACAATGAGCAGTTCTTC
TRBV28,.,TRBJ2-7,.,CASTKKALWGNHYEQYF,TGTGCCAGCACCAAAAAAGCTCTCTGGGGGAATCACTACGAGCAGTACTTC
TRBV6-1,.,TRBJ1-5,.,CASSESHMSGQPQHF,TGTGCCAGCAGTGAATCACACATGAGCGGACAGCCCCAGCATTTT
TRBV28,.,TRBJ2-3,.,CASSFRDPTDTQYF,TGTGCCAGCAGTTTTAGGGACCCCACAGATACGCAGTATTTT
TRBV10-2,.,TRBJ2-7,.,CASSDSYEQYF,TGCGCCAGCAGCGACAGTTACGAGCAGTACTTC
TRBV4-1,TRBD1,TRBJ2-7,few,CASSQARARGQGYEQYF,TGCGCCAGCAGCCAAGCCAGAGCACGGGGACAGGGCTACGAGCAGTACTTC
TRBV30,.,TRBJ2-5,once,CAWDGGQETQYF,TGTGCCTGGGACGGGGGCCAAGAGACCCAGTACTTC